The rows below give T cell receptor beta chains drawn from one sample of a study of response to subunit inactivated influenza vaccine. MiXCR, applied by TCRdb to the RT-PCR reads, yields one record per CDR3 protein. This table has over 800,000 distinct CDR3 sequences, roughly 20% appearing once. Sequencing was performed on PBMCs from blood, taken less than 6 days after vaccination. These receptors were taken from a man aged 45 to 65 who received an inactivated influenza vaccine. CDR3s include the opening cysteine and the closing phenylalanine or tryptophan. D genes are given only for firm matches. The listing skips clone size in some rows; elsewhere it reads once, few, many or a size class.

TRBJ1-5 - - TRBV5-1 TGCGCCAGCAGCTTGAAGCCAGGGCAGATTAATCAGCCCCAGCATTTT CASSLKPGQINQPQHF
TRBJ2-1 - - TRBV29-1 TGCAGCGTTGAACCCTTAGACTTCCTTAACTACGAGCAGTTCTTC CSVEPLDFLNYEQFF
TRBJ1-1 - few TRBV11-2 TGTGCCAGCAGCTTAGTGCAGGGTGGGGGTGTCGAAGCTTTCTTT CASSLVQGGGVEAFF
TRBJ2-1 - - TRBV5-1 TGCGCCAGCAGCTTGGTTCCTACGGGGCGATACAATGAGCAGTTCTTC CASSLVPTGRYNEQFF
TRBJ2-1 - many TRBV12-3/TRBV12-4 TGTGCCAGCAGTTTATCGGGCGGGGGCCTTTACAATGAGCAGTTCTTC CASSLSGGGLYNEQFF
TRBJ1-1 - - TRBV29-1 TGCAGCGAGAACGAAAACACTGAAGCTTTCTTT CSENENTEAFF
TRBJ2-1 - - TRBV6-5 TGTGCCAGCAGTTACTCAAGGGGGAGGGACGAGCAGTTCTTC CASSYSRGRDEQFF
TRBJ2-1 - - TRBV20-1 TGCAGTGCTAGTGGTTTAGCGGTAGGCAATGAGCAGTTCTTC CSASGLAVGNEQFF
TRBJ2-4 TRBD2 few TRBV11-1 TGTGCCAGCAGCTTGCGGGGACTAGCGGGGGAAAGGGACATTCAGTACTTC CASSLRGLAGERDIQYF
TRBJ1-1 - - TRBV12-3/TRBV12-4 TGTGCCAGCAGTTGGAGGACAGTCCTGAACACTGAAGCTTTCTTT CASSWRTVLNTEAFF
TRBJ2-7 - few TRBV30 TGTGCCTGGAGCGTAGACAGCCTAAGCTCCTACGAGCAGTACTTC CAWSVDSLSSYEQYF
TRBJ1-2 - few TRBV20-1 TGCAGTGCAAGCAGGGGCCCACTGGGGTATGGCTACACCTTC CSASRGPLGYGYTF
TRBJ2-7 TRBD1 - TRBV6-2/TRBV6-3 TGTGCCAGCAGGAAAAGGCCGGGACAGGGGGCCTACGAGCAGTACTTC CASRKRPGQGAYEQYF
TRBJ2-3 - few TRBV11-2 TGTGCCAGCAGCTTATCCAGGCAGAGCCGGGGAGATACGCAGTATTTT CASSLSRQSRGDTQYF
TRBJ2-5 - - TRBV27 TGTGCCAGCAGTTTACAGCCCTACCAAGAGACCCAGTACTTC CASSLQPYQETQYF
TRBJ1-5 - - TRBV7-8 TGTGCCAGCAGCTTCAACGCGGGTACTCAGCCCCAGCATTTT CASSFNAGTQPQHF
TRBJ2-3 - - TRBV11-2 TGTGCCAGCAGATTTCAAGATACGCAGTATTTT CASRFQDTQYF
TRBJ2-2 TRBD1 few TRBV5-6 TGTGCCAGCAGCTTAACAGGGGCTTCCGCCGGGGAGCTGTTTTTT CASSLTGASAGELFF
TRBJ2-1 - many TRBV19 TGTGCCACGGGGGTATACAATGAGCAGTTCTTC CATGVYNEQFF
TRBJ2-7 - - TRBV21-1 TGTGCCAGCAGCATCGGGACATATCTTCTCGAGCAGTACTTC CASSIGTYLLEQYF
TRBJ1-5 - few TRBV29-1 TGCAGCGTCACAATACCGGTCAGCCTTAGCAATCAGCCCCAGCATTTT CSVTIPVSLSNQPQHF
TRBJ2-7 - few TRBV20-1 TGCAGTGCTAGAGAGTCGGGAGTGTTCTCCTACGAGCAGTACTTC CSARESGVFSYEQYF
TRBJ2-7 TRBD1 many TRBV20-1 TGCAGTGCTAGAGAAACAGGGGGAATGGGGCAGTACTTC CSARETGGMGQYF
TRBJ2-3 TRBD2 - TRBV4-3 TGCGCCAGCAGCCAAGGCGGGAGGGCCTCAGATACGCAGTATTTT CASSQGGRASDTQYF
TRBJ1-2 - many TRBV12-3/TRBV12-4 TGTGCCAGCAGTTCAAACAGGGTCCTTGGGGGCTACACCTTC CASSSNRVLGGYTF
TRBJ2-1 TRBD1 few TRBV7-9 TGTGCCAGCAGCTTAGAGGGGACAGGGTTCAATGAGCAGTTCTTC CASSLEGTGFNEQFF
TRBJ2-5 TRBD1 - TRBV5-1 TGCGCCAGCACCCCAGAACCAGGGGGTCCAGAGACCCAGTACTTC CASTPEPGGPETQYF
TRBJ2-5 TRBD2 few TRBV5-1 TGCGCCAGCAGCGTCGGGACTAGGTATCTCCAAGAGACCCAGTACTTC CASSVGTRYLQETQYF
TRBJ2-1 TRBD2 few TRBV20-1 TGCAGTGCTCCCGGGACTAGCGGGGACCAACGCCGGAGCTCCTACAATGAGCAGTTCTTC CSAPGTSGDQRRSSYNEQFF
TRBJ2-1 TRBD1 few TRBV5-1 TGCGCCAGCAGACCGGAGGGGACAGGCTACAATGAGCAGTTCTTC CASRPEGTGYNEQFF
TRBJ2-7 TRBD2 few TRBV28 TGTGCCAGCAGGACGGGGGGACTAGCGGGAGGAAGGCAGTACTTC CASRTGGLAGGRQYF
TRBJ2-7 - many TRBV13 TGTGCCAGCAGCTTGGGAGGAAGCTGGGGGACCTACGAGCAGTACTTC CASSLGGSWGTYEQYF
TRBJ1-2 TRBD1 - TRBV20-1 TGCAGTGCCAGGGGGGAGAGGGTTAACTATGGCTACACCTTC CSARGERVNYGYTF
TRBJ1-1 - - TRBV7-6 TGTGCCAGCAGCTTAGCACTACCGGGAACTGAAGCTTTCTTT CASSLALPGTEAFF
TRBJ1-5 - - TRBV12-3/TRBV12-4 TGTGCCAGCAGTTTAGGGGTCAGGGGACCGAATCAGCCCCAGCATTTT CASSLGVRGPNQPQHF
TRBJ2-1 - - TRBV6-6 TGTGCCAGCAGTTTCCCAAACAATGAGCAGTTCTTC CASSFPNNEQFF
TRBJ2-7 TRBD1 few TRBV6-5 TGTGCCAGCAGTTCTACGGACAGGGGGCTCGAGCAGTACTTC CASSSTDRGLEQYF
TRBJ2-3 - - TRBV20-1 TGCAGTGCTAGAGATGGGCAGGGGACATCTAGCACAGATACGCAGTATTTT CSARDGQGTSSTDTQYF
TRBJ2-5 TRBD2 - TRBV11-2 TGTGCCAGCAGCTTAGACGGGGAGGGCTGGACCCAGTACTTC CASSLDGEGWTQYF
TRBJ2-1 - - TRBV10-3 TGTGCCATCAGTGCTCCCGGGGGTTCCTACAATGAGCAGTTCTTC CAISAPGGSYNEQFF
TRBJ2-5 TRBD2 - TRBV5-1 TGCGCCAGCAGCTTCTCTAGCGGCCCGACAGAGACCCAGTACTTC CASSFSSGPTETQYF
TRBJ2-7 TRBD2 few TRBV5-1 TGCGCCAGCAGCTATACGGGAGGGCCCCACGAGCAGTACTTC CASSYTGGPHEQYF